A single sample gave rise to the 9 T cell receptor beta chains below, sequenced in a study of T cells in localized non-small cell lung cancer. Clones were sequenced by immunoSEQ multiplex PCR, and TCRdb holds only the in-frame ones, with some missing. The sample has under 5,500 clones; approximately 30% are singletons. The source was lung tumor tissue, collected before any cancer treatment. The receptors shown here come from a woman aged 35 to 75 with stage II squamous cell lung carcinoma.

This clone was counted a few times. This chain connects TRBV9 to TRBJ1-2; no clear D gene. Germline-derived CDR1 and CDR2 are SGDLS and YYNGEE. V was trimmed by 5 bases and J by 3 bases, leaving 8 bases between them. There are 12 residues in the CDR3. CDR3 residues: CASSELDYGYTF. CDR3 DNA: TGTGCCAGCAGTGAACTGGACTATGGCTACACCTTC.

In its sample, this clone is medium-sized. The rearrangement joins TRBV6-8 to TRBJ1-1; D is undetermined. The germline CDR1 and CDR2 sequences are MNHGY and SAAAGT. V gave up 5 bases and J gave up 4 bases, with 14 bases separating them. This CDR3 has 14 amino acids. DNA for the CDR3: TGTGCCAGCAGTGAGACCGGCCATACCACTGAAGCTTTCTTT. Translated, it gives CASSETGHTTEAFF.

In this sample, this clone turned up a few times. The genes are TRBV11-3 and TRBJ1-1; possibly TRBD1 for D (5 bases). The germline V and J ends were trimmed by 5 bases and 0 bases, with 10 bases remaining between them. This CDR3 is built from 14 residues. Germline loops: CDR1 SGHNT, CDR2 YENEEA. The CDR3 DNA follows: TGTGCCAGCAGCCCACAGGCTTTGAACACTGAAGCTTTCTTT. Translated, it gives CASSPQALNTEAFF. The complete variable domain, with remaining parts taken from reference TRBV11-3 and TRBJ1-1, reads EAGVVQSPRYKIIEKKQPVAFWCNPISGHNTLYWYLQNLGQGPELLIRYENEEAVDDSQLPKDRFSAERLKGVDSTLKIQPAELGDSAVYLCASSPQALNTEAFFGQGTRLTVV.

In its sample, this clone is large. This chain joins TRBV11-3 and TRBJ2-7; D is uncertain. The CDR3 consists of 14 residues. Germline-derived CDR1 and CDR2 are SGHNT and YENEEA. V was cut by 5 bases and J by 0 bases, with 11 bases left in between. CDR3 sequence: CASSPRHVSYEQYF. In DNA, the CDR3 is TGTGCCAGCAGCCCACGACACGTCTCCTACGAGCAGTACTTC.

This clone has only a few counts. The rearrangement uses TRBV11-3 and TRBJ1-6; weak D call: TRBD1 (6 bases). There are 14 residues in the CDR3. V shed 5 bases and J shed 5 bases, with 10 bases lying between them. Germline V gene lookup returns CDR1 SGHNT and CDR2 YENEEA. The CDR3 DNA reads TGTGCCAGCAGCGAGGGGGGGGATAATTCACCCCTCCACTTT. This gives the protein CASSEGGDNSPLHF.

The chain couples TRBV28 to TRBJ1-3; TRBD1 might be the D (5 bases). Germline CDR1 MDHEN, CDR2 SYDVKM. Trimming removed 8 bases at V and 5 bases at J, with 13 bases between. This CDR3 is built from 13 residues. As DNA, the CDR3 is TGTGCCAGCCACGCTACGGGACGAAACACCATATATTTT. Encoded protein: CASHATGRNTIYF.

This chain uses TRBV6-8 with TRBJ2-7; possible D gene TRBD1, 5 bases. The germline V and J ends were trimmed by 5 bases and 3 bases, with 11 bases remaining between them. Per germline, CDR1 MNHGY and CDR2 SAAAGT. CDR3 length equals 13 residues. CDR3 nucleotide sequence: TGTGCCAGCAGTACAGGACCTCTCTACGAGCAGTACTTC. Amino acid sequence: CASSTGPLYEQYF.

By sample share, this clone is large. This chain joins TRBV6-8 and TRBJ2-7; 13 positions agree with TRBD2. Germline assignment: CDR1 MNHGY and CDR2 SAAAGT. J lost 5 bases, V lost 6 bases, and 7 bases had no gene match. This CDR3 contains 15 residues. The CDR3 DNA is TGTGCCAGCAGCCCACCGGGACTAGCGGGAAACGAGCAGTACTTC. Translated: CASSPPGLAGNEQYF.

This clone is termed medium-sized. This sequence joins TRBV11-3 and TRBJ2-1; TRBD2 might be the D (5 bases). The CDR3 has 14 amino acids. CDR1 SGHNT and CDR2 YENEEA come from the germline V gene. V dropped 1 base and J dropped 7 bases, with 11 bases sitting between them. The CDR3 is CASSLGGVRNEQFF. The CDR3, as DNA: TGTGCCAGCAGCTTAGGGGGAGTGCGGAATGAGCAGTTCTTC.